Detailed here is one TCR beta chain. This receptor's antigen is unknown. Nothing much larger sits one base from this clone, and base qualities are not available. The sample belongs to a study of shared clonotypes between healthy human individuals (dated by TCRdb to 2019 to 2021). Some background on the complete study: Three men and a couple of women, aged 18 to 49 years, made up the cohort. For each donor, CD4 naive and CD4 memory were each run on three plates, CD8 naive on two plates, and CD8 memory on one plate. To estimate repertoire size and how much clonotypes are shared between individuals, the study performed deep sequencing of blood TCR repertoires from 4 to 6 healthy adults. To increase sequencing depth and limit assay-specific biases, different laboratories used diverse techniques to prepare libraries and sequence TCR repertoires. Between about 0.9 and 9 billion PBMCs per donor were obtained by leukapheresis.

Using the deep immunoSEQ assay, multiplex PCR amplified TCR CDR3 regions from genomic DNA. Extracted genomic DNA from each cell subset was distributed evenly across all wells of several immunoSEQ 96-well plates, and each plate was treated as a replicate. For sorted subsets, roughly 200 ng of genomic DNA, equivalent to some 30,000 T cell genomes, went into each replicate PCR. Purified libraries were quantified with a Qubit 3.0 fluorometer, sized on a Bioanalyzer 2100, and re-quantified with the KAPA Library Quantification kit. Every immunoSEQ 96-well plate was sequenced on a separate single-read 150-cycle Illumina NextSeq 550 flow cell. Processing in the source paper ran as follows. Because only junctional sequences without quality scores were contained in the immunoSEQ output, filtering matching that applied to full-length reads could not be performed. To assign V/J genes and CDR3, sequences were annotated using PyIR, a Python wrapper for IgBLAST v1.9, with IMGT germline references. Reads were removed for weak V/J assignments (E-value above 1e-6), missing CDR3, stop codons, out-of-frame junctions, or ambiguous translated residues. V3J clonotypes were defined as sequences sharing the same inferred V gene, J gene, and CDR3 amino acid sequence. The percentage overlap between two repertoires was calculated by dividing the number of shared unique clonotypes by the size of the smaller repertoire. Repertoire richness was assessed with RTK rarefaction, the Chao1 estimator, and Recon v2.1 estimates of unobserved clonotypes. Generation probabilities were computed with OLGA for all TCRbeta clonotypes obtained by the gDNA method from a handful of donors. TCRdb provides this immuneACCESS table in a form limited to in-frame rearrangements. Some clones are lacking; in checked studies, under half of them reflect an unresolved V gene, and why the rest are absent is not known. V, J and clone size derive from that table, while D and trimming were established from the DNA sequence. The sample profile shows roughly 2.5 million clones; approximately 94% of them were found once. The top ten clones comprise 0.14% of the sample.

What the study reported, not specific to this receptor: Pairwise subsampling led to the expectation that sequencing depth would affect the degree of clonotype sharing among donors. Naive subsets generally had larger estimated clonotype richness than memory subsets. Clonotypes shared by all four sorted-subset donors showed higher generation probabilities than non-shared clonotypes. Because the study included only a small number of donors, the genetic and exposure-history diversity represented was limited. Rarefaction of sorted-subset datasets indicated incomplete sequencing despite the large sequencing depth. Sampling was restricted to blood, and TCR repertoires in tissue are likely to differ from TCR repertoires in blood. When a handful of donors were compared, the shared fraction of clonotypes was about 5.5% for naive CD4, 3.5% to 4% for naive CD8, roughly 2.3% for memory CD4, and 0.4% for memory CD8.

Donors were healthy HIV-negative adults with no recently reported acute infections or vaccinations. Every donor was a Caucasian adult living in Nashville, Tennessee, USA. CD4+ T cells were enriched by magnetic negative selection; naive cells were then positively selected on CD45RA, and the negative fraction formed the memory subset. After blood collection by leukapheresis, PBMCs were isolated using Ficoll-Histopaque density gradient centrifugation and then cryopreserved in the vapor phase of liquid nitrogen. Purity and quantity of every magnetically sorted T cell population were checked by analytical flow cytometry. Each sorted fraction had its genomic DNA isolated and then quantified by UV absorbance on a Nanodrop 2000c. Sample: naive CD4+ T cells sorted from blood. The sample's cell subset or site label is to be understood as: CD45RA+ positively selected. The TCR comes from a man aged 18 to 35 in good health.

The DNA is as follows: TGTGCCAGCAGTGTAGGGGAGGGGGTGTTTAATGAAAAACTGTTTTTT. Its translation reads: CASSVGEGVFNEKLFF. The sequence links TRBV25-1 to TRBJ1-4, with a weak D call of TRBD1 (6 bases match). Trimming costs V 4 bases and J 4 bases, and their ends lie 16 bases apart. The CDR3 covers 16 residues, taking in both the cysteine and the phenylalanine. The entry retains the CDR3 DNA only, 48 bases that are in frame from base 1. The germline V gene provides CDR1 MGHDK and CDR2 SYGVNS.